The 10 T cell receptor beta chains listed next were all sequenced from one sample in a study of T-cell reconstitution after alpha-beta-depleted transplantation in children. During its preparation, the TCRbeta library received unique molecular identifiers. TCRdb reprocessed the PCR reads via MiXCR and lists one record per CDR3 protein. Of over 100,000 distinct CDR3 sequences listed, around 10% were seen once; the top ten hold approximately 36%. The sample consisted of PBMCs, taken before TCRalphabeta/CD19-depleted stem cell transplant. Receptors were obtained from a boy younger than 10 with acute lymphoblastic leukemia, due to receive a stem cell transplant.

In its sample, this clonotype was seen many times. The chain combines TRBV6-1 with TRBJ2-1; D remains ambiguous. Germline CDR1 reads MNHNS; CDR2 reads SASEGT. This CDR3 contains 15 residues. V lost 6 bases, J lost 5 bases, and 17 bases lay in between. CDR3: CASSLGRNQNNEQFF. The CDR3 region has the DNA TGTGCCAGCAGCCTAGGCCGGAACCAGAACAATGAGCAGTTCTTC.

This clonotype was observed a handful of times. The genes are TRBV3-1 and TRBJ2-7; 10 bases fit TRBD2. The CDR3 spans 15 residues. The trim removed 6 bases at V and 2 bases at J, leaving 7 bases unmatched. Germline assignment: CDR1 LGHDT and CDR2 YNNKEL (reference sequence). The CDR3 loop reads CASRASGGSPYEQYF. The CDR3 coding sequence is TGTGCCAGCAGAGCTAGCGGGGGAAGCCCCTACGAGCAGTACTTC.

The V call is TRBV28, the J call TRBJ2-1; a weak D match, TRBD2 (5 bases). Trimming removed 3 bases from V and 0 bases from J, with 9 bases in between. The CDR3 runs to 15 residues. The germline V gene has CDR1 MDHEN and CDR2 SYDVKM. CDR3 bases: TGTGCCAGCAGTTTGACTATTCCCTCCTACAATGAGCAGTTCTTC. It codes for CASSLTIPSYNEQFF.

This clonotype was observed a few times. This rearrangement joins TRBV27 to TRBJ2-6, with 7 bases lining up with TRBD1. CDR1 and CDR2 (germline): MNHEY, SMNVEV (reference sequence). The CDR3 is 18 residues long. J gave up 0 bases and V 1 base, and 6 bases lay outside the gene matches. The chain's CDR3 is CASSLFGGQVSGANVLTF. CDR3 sequence (DNA): TGTGCCAGCAGTTTATTTGGAGGACAGGTCTCTGGGGCCAACGTCCTGACTTTC.

The chain recombines TRBV18 with TRBJ2-7; D is unclear. From germline, CDR1 is KGHSH and CDR2 LQKENI. V was clipped by 2 bases and J by 6 bases, with 8 bases between them. The CDR3 totals 12 residues. The CDR3 nucleotides are TGTGCCAGCTCACCAATACAAGGCGAGCAGTACTTC. This sequence encodes CASSPIQGEQYF.

The table lists this clonotype with a few counts. The chain combines TRBV5-1 with TRBJ1-1; D gene ambiguous. The V end was cut by 4 bases, the J end by 2 bases, with 12 bases between. CDR3 size: 14 residues. From germline, CDR1 is SGHRS and CDR2 YFSETQ. The CDR3 sequence is CASSPRYGNTEAFF. In nucleotides, the CDR3 is TGCGCCAGCAGCCCGAGGTATGGTAACACTGAAGCTTTCTTT.

V is TRBV12-3 or TRBV12-4 and J is TRBJ2-3, with TRBD1 matching 12 bases. CDR3 length: 15 residues. J gave up 4 bases and V 5 bases, and 4 bases lay outside the gene matches. The CDR3 nucleotides read TGTGCCAGCAGTCCGGGACAGGGGGCCGCAGATACGCAGTATTTT. Translating it yields CASSPGQGAADTQYF.

The rearrangement links TRBV9 to TRBJ2-1; D is undetermined. CDR1 is SGDLS and CDR2 is YYNGEE in the germline V gene. The CDR3 consists of 15 residues. With 0 bases removed from V and 0 bases from J, the gap between germline ends came to 7 bases. The CDR3 DNA sequence: TGTGCCAGCAGCGTAGATTCTTCCTCCTACAATGAGCAGTTCTTC. Translation: CASSVDSSSYNEQFF.

This clonotype was found many times. The gene calls are TRBV6-1 and TRBJ2-4, with D uncertain. The CDR3 sequence is 14 residues long. V was cut by 5 bases and J by 0 bases, with 8 bases left in between. The germline V gene has CDR1 MNHNS and CDR2 SASEGT. The CDR3 loop reads CASSTSVAKNIQYF. In DNA form, the CDR3 reads TGTGCCAGCAGTACCTCCGTAGCCAAAAACATTCAGTACTTC.

This clonotype came up many times. V is TRBV20-1 and J is TRBJ2-2, with D uncertain. Germline lookup yields CDR1 DFQATT and CDR2 SNEGSKA (reference sequence). The CDR3 runs to 16 residues. V gave up 5 bases and J gave up 4 bases, with 20 bases separating them. CDR3: CSASPWPGSSTGELFF. The DNA of the CDR3 is TGCAGTGCTTCCCCGTGGCCGGGCTCGTCCACCGGGGAGCTGTTTTTT.